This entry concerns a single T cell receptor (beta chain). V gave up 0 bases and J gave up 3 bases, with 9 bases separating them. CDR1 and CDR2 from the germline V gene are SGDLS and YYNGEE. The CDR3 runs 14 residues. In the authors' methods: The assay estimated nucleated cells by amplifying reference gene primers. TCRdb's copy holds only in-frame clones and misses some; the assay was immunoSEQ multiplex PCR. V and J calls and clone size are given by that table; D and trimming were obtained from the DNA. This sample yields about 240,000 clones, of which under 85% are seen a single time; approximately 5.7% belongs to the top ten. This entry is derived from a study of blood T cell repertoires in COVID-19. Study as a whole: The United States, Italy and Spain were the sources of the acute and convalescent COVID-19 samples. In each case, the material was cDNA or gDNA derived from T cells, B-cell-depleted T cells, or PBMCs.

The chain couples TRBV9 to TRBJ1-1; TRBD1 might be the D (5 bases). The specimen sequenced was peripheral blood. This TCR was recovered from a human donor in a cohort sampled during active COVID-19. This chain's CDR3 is CASSVGGVYTEAFF. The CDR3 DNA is TGTGCCAGCAGCGTAGGGGGGGTTTACACTGAAGCTTTCTTT.